The 6 T cell receptor beta chains below all came from one sample that was sequenced in a study of technical replicates of blood from a few donors. Assay used: immunoSEQ multiplex PCR; TCRdb lists only in-frame clones, some missing. The sample has about 89,000 clones, just under 95% seen once. Input material: T cells isolated from PBMCs. The receptor source for this set is a human donor in good health.

The V and J genes are TRBV7-9 and TRBJ2-7; 8 nucleotides match TRBD2. Germline CDR1 SEHNR, CDR2 FQNEAQ (reference sequence). This CDR3 is built from 13 residues. With 10 bases clipped from V and 3 bases from J, the junction kept 8 bases outside the gene matches. In DNA form, the CDR3 reads TGTGCCACGGGAGGGGTAGGGGTCTACGAGCAGTACTTC. Protein product: CATGGVGVYEQYF.

This chain joins TRBV29-1 and TRBJ2-7; the D gene is possibly TRBD1 (6 bases). Trimming removed 4 bases from V and 2 bases from J, with 18 bases in between. The V gene's germline CDR1 is SQVTM and CDR2 ANQGSEA. The CDR3 runs 15 residues. DNA for the CDR3: TGCAGCGTTGCTGGTGGGGGCGACGGCACCTACGAGCAGTACTTC. Translating it yields CSVAGGGDGTYEQYF.

The CDR3 nucleotides read TGTGCCGTAAACGAAAACCGGGACATTAGGAACATTCAGTACTTC. Its translation is CAVNENRDIRNIQYF. The V gene is TRBV2, the J gene TRBJ2-4, with D tentatively TRBD1 (6 bases). V shed 11 bases and J shed 7 bases, with 24 bases lying between them. CDR3 size: 15 residues. The germline gives CDR1 SNHLY, CDR2 FYNNEI.

The V and J genes are TRBV2 and TRBJ1-6, with 9 bases lining up with TRBD1. J lost 10 bases, V lost 3 bases, and 7 bases had no gene match. The CDR3 length is 15 residues. Germline loops: CDR1 SNHLY, CDR2 FYNNEI. In DNA form, the CDR3 reads TGTGCCAGCAGTGACACAGGGGGCGCAGGATCACCCCTCCACTTT. It is translated as CASSDTGGAGSPLHF.

The chain links TRBV28 to TRBJ2-7; TRBD1 agrees at 7 bases. CDR1 and CDR2 (germline): MDHEN, SYDVKM. The V and J ends lost 3 bases and 3 bases, in that order; junction bases with no gene match: 8. The CDR3 has 15 residues. The CDR3 loop is CASSFQGVGDYEQYF. The CDR3 region has the DNA TGTGCCAGCAGTTTCCAGGGGGTAGGGGACTACGAGCAGTACTTC.

The chain links TRBV2 to TRBJ1-2, with a possible D match to TRBD1 (5 bases). CDR3 size: 14 residues. Germline CDR1 is SNHLY and CDR2 is FYNNEI. V lost 5 bases and J 5 bases, leaving 15 bases between the germline ends. As DNA, the CDR3 is TGTGCCAGCAGTCCGGGCCCGACAGCTTATGGCTACACCTTC. The encoded protein is CASSPGPTAYGYTF.